This is a list of T cell receptor beta chains from one sample in a study of control samples from healthy donors and cancer patients. Sequencing was performed with immunoSEQ multiplex PCR; in TCRdb, only in-frame clones are kept and a portion is missing. Of tens of thousands of clones listed, 95% are singletons. Sequencing used blood. The receptors derive from a man in his thirties or forties in good health. Each CDR3 is given with its conserved first and last residue. A D gene is named only where the DNA matches it firmly. Clone size, where shown, is once, few, many, or a class for clones that have expanded.

d_call clone_size j_call v_call cdr3_nt cdr3_aa
TRBD1 - TRBJ2-6 TRBV4-3 TGCGCCAGCAGCCACGGGACAGGGGAATTCTCTGGGGCCAACGTCCTGACTTTC CASSHGTGEFSGANVLTF
TRBD1 few TRBJ1-4 TRBV29-1 TGCAGCGCCCTCAGGGGGCTAGGAGAAAAACTGTTTTTT CSALRGLGEKLFF
- - TRBJ2-4 TRBV18 TGTGCCAGCTCACCACAGGCAGGGTTGGCCAAAAACATTCAGTACTTC CASSPQAGLAKNIQYF
- - TRBJ2-5 TRBV27 TGTGCCAGCAGTTTGACGGGATCCTCCCAAGAGACCCAGTACTTC CASSLTGSSQETQYF
TRBD1 - TRBJ1-2 TRBV27 TGTGCCAGCAGCCCGGGACAGTGGTATGGCTACACCTTC CASSPGQWYGYTF
- - TRBJ2-3 TRBV5-5 TGTGCCAGCAGCACCACTAGCACAGATACGCAGTATTTT CASSTTSTDTQYF
- - TRBJ2-3 TRBV9 TGTGCCAGCAGTCCCTGGGCTAGCACGGATACGCAGTATTTT CASSPWASTDTQYF
- - TRBJ1-4 TRBV6-5 TGTGCCAGCAGTTCCGGCCCTGCAGGGGCGAACGAAAAACTGTTTTTT CASSSGPAGANEKLFF
TRBD2 - TRBJ2-1 TRBV11-2 TGTGCCAGCAGTTTTGAGGGAGGGCCTTTCAATGAGCAGTTCTTC CASSFEGGPFNEQFF
TRBD2 - TRBJ2-5 TRBV7-2 TGTGCCAGCAGCACCTCCCCCGCAGCGGGATGGGTGGAGACCCAGTACTTC CASSTSPAAGWVETQYF
TRBD2 - TRBJ2-3 TRBV5-1 TGCGCCAGCAGCTTGGGTCTAGCGGGAGTCAGCACAGATACGCAGTATTTT CASSLGLAGVSTDTQYF
TRBD2 - TRBJ2-3 TRBV5-1 TGCGCCAGCAGCGCCACTAGCGGGGGTTTTAGGTCAGATACGCAGTATTTT CASSATSGGFRSDTQYF
- - TRBJ1-3 TRBV28 TGTGCCAGCATCGGGGGCGAGATGGGTGGAAACACCATATATTTT CASIGGEMGGNTIYF
- - TRBJ2-1 TRBV12-3/TRBV12-4 TGTGCCAGCAGTTTAGGACGGAACAATGAGCAGTTCTTC CASSLGRNNEQFF
- - TRBJ2-7 TRBV28 TGTGCCAGCAGTTTCGGGTCTCGCTACGAGCAGTACTTC CASSFGSRYEQYF
- - TRBJ1-2 TRBV2 TGTGCCAGCAGTGAACATGTGGGGTCGGGCTATGGCTACACCTTC CASSEHVGSGYGYTF
TRBD1 - TRBJ1-5 TRBV5-1 TGCGCCAGCAGCGTAGGGACAGCCAGCAATCAGCCCCAGCATTTT CASSVGTASNQPQHF
- - TRBJ2-5 TRBV5-1 TGCGCCAGCAGCCGGCAAGCGAGCCAAGAGACCCAGTACTTC CASSRQASQETQYF
TRBD2 once TRBJ2-3 TRBV11-2 TGTGCCAGCAGCTCCATAGCGGGAAAACTCACAGATACGCAGTATTTT CASSSIAGKLTDTQYF
- - TRBJ2-3 TRBV11-2 TGTGCCAGCAGGTCGACCGGGACTACGCAGTATTTT CASRSTGTTQYF
- - TRBJ1-1 TRBV9 TGTGCCAGCAGCCCGAGGATTAACACTGAAGCTTTCTTT CASSPRINTEAFF
- - TRBJ1-1 TRBV28 TGTGCCAGCAGTTCCCCAGGGAATGGAGCTTTCTTT CASSSPGNGAFF
TRBD1 - TRBJ2-7 TRBV7-3 TGTGCCAGCAGCCCGGACAGGTCCAACGAGCAGTACTTC CASSPDRSNEQYF
- once TRBJ2-7 TRBV28 TGTGCCATCCCGTACGAGCAGTACTTC CAIPYEQYF
- - TRBJ1-1 TRBV30 TGTGCCTGGAGTGAGACATGGGGCGCTGAAGCTTTCTTT CAWSETWGAEAFF